Below, 28 T cell receptor beta chains from the same sample are listed, as sequenced in a study of early T cells in non-severe SARS-CoV-2 infection. TCRdb re-called the 5' RACE reads with MiXCR, one entry per CDR3 protein. The sample lists 40,000 to 60,000 distinct CDR3 sequences; 4% to 5% were seen once. Sequenced: whole blood. The receptors derive from an adult who was a healthcare worker with PCR-confirmed SARS-CoV-2 infection or an uninfected control (not recorded which).

This clonotype was seen a handful of times. The chain carries TRBV7-6 and TRBJ2-1; D unresolved. The CDR3 extends over 13 amino acids. The ends were cut back, 4 bases at V and 3 bases at J, with 7 bases in the middle. Germline CDR1 SGHVS, CDR2 FNYEAQ. The CDR3 nucleotides read TGTGCCAGCAGCTCCCGCGTCTACAATGAGCAGTTCTTC. Translating it yields CASSSRVYNEQFF.

This clonotype was observed at least ten times. The V call is TRBV20-1, the J call TRBJ1-3; D is ambiguous. Trimming shortened V by 0 bases and J by 4 bases, and 16 bases separated the two germline ends. Germline V gene data show CDR1 as DFQATT and CDR2 as SNEGSKA (reference sequence). The CDR3 is 16 residues long. CDR3 amino acids: CSARDGTRESGNTIYF. CDR3 bases: TGCAGTGCTAGAGATGGTACAAGGGAATCCGGAAACACCATATATTTT.

This clonotype occurred many times. The V gene is TRBV29-1, the J gene TRBJ1-1; a weak D match, TRBD1 (5 bases). This CDR3 region has 12 residues. Trimming took 8 bases from V and 11 from J, leaving 21 bases between them. Per the germline V gene, CDR1 is SQVTM and CDR2 is ANQGSEA. The CDR3 DNA reads as TGCAGCCCGGTCCTGGCGTCGGGGGAGGCTTTCTTT. Translating gives CSPVLASGEAFF.

This clonotype was detected only once. This may stem from a read error, because a much larger clone lies one nucleotide away. J is TRBJ2-1 and V is TRBV7-3; D tentatively reads TRBD1 or TRBD2 (5 bases each). The CDR3 is 15 amino acids. The V end was cut by 5 bases, the J end by 8 bases, with 19 bases between. The germline gives CDR1 SGHTA, CDR2 FQGTGA. The CDR3 reads CASSHERHVGHEQFF. CDR3 coding DNA: TGTGCCAGCAGCCATGAGCGGCATGTGGGGCATGAGCAGTTCTTC.

In this sample, this clonotype turned up many times. The chain employs TRBV20-1 and TRBJ1-1, with a weak D call TRBD1 (5 bases). The CDR3 sequence is 13 residues long. Trimming pared 3 bases from V and 4 bases from J, leaving 12 bases between. Germline V gene lookup returns CDR1 DFQATT and CDR2 SNEGSKA (reference sequence). CDR3 sequence: CSARLDTLTEAFF. The CDR3 bases are TGCAGTGCTAGGTTGGACACTCTCACTGAAGCTTTCTTT.

This clonotype was found many times. The DNA of the CDR3 is TGTGCCATCGGCCGCGACAGGGGAGAAGCTTTCTTT. It yields the protein CAIGRDRGEAFF. This chain joins TRBV10-3 and TRBJ1-1, with 8 positions matching TRBD1. This CDR3 has 12 amino acids. Unmatched junction bases numbered 7, after V lost 8 bases and J lost 8 bases. Germline CDR1 ENHRY, CDR2 SYGVKD.

This clonotype was detected only a few times. The V and J genes are TRBV30 and TRBJ1-4, with D possibly being TRBD1 (6 bases). V lost 5 bases, J lost 7 bases, and 17 bases lay in between. The germline V gene has CDR1 GTSNPN and CDR2 SVGIG (reference sequence). This CDR3 has 14 amino acids. The CDR3: CAWGTDSRSEKLFF. The CDR3 DNA follows: TGTGCCTGGGGTACGGACAGTCGGAGTGAAAAACTGTTTTTT.

This sequence joins TRBV7-2 and TRBJ2-5, with 8 bases matching TRBD2. The CDR3 totals 14 residues. Germline-derived CDR1 and CDR2 are SGHTA and FQGNSA. J lost 3 bases, V lost 4 bases, and 4 bases had no gene match. The CDR3 here is CASSSAAGEETQYF. The CDR3 DNA follows: TGTGCCAGCAGCTCAGCAGCGGGGGAAGAGACCCAGTACTTC.

This clonotype was found many times. The rearrangement links TRBV29-1 to TRBJ2-3, with a weak D call TRBD1 (5 bases). Germline V CDR1 and CDR2: SQVTM, ANQGSEA. V lost 2 bases and J lost 3, with 15 bases in between. This CDR3 comprises 15 residues. The CDR3 loop is CSVELGVVGTDTQYF. In DNA form, the CDR3 reads TGCAGCGTTGAATTAGGGGTTGTGGGTACAGATACGCAGTATTTT.

By share, this clonotype counts as large (0.1 to 1%). The chain employs TRBV20-1 and TRBJ2-5; weak D call: TRBD1 (6 bases). The CDR3 consists of 14 residues. The germline V gene has CDR1 DFQATT and CDR2 SNEGSKA (reference sequence). Deletions cut 6 bases from V and 1 base from J, with 15 bases between. The CDR3 is CSAQDSGVQETQYF. The CDR3 DNA reads TGCAGTGCCCAGGACAGTGGGGTCCAAGAGACCCAGTACTTC.

This clonotype was observed at least ten times. CDR3 in DNA: TGTGCCAGCAGCCAAGAACCAGTTACCGGGGAGCTGTTTTTT. Translated: CASSQEPVTGELFF. The gene calls are TRBV3-1 and TRBJ2-2, with D unclear. V was trimmed by 0 bases and J by 5 bases, leaving 7 bases between them. The CDR3 contains 14 residues. Germline loops: CDR1 LGHDT, CDR2 YNNKEL (reference sequence).

The genes are TRBV6-2 or TRBV6-3 and TRBJ2-1, with 13 bases that match TRBD2. The germline gives CDR1 MNHEY, CDR2 SVGEGT. V lost 4 bases and J lost 5; bases outside the gene matches: 8. The CDR3 totals 17 residues. CDR3 region: CASSFWTSGSGHNEQFF. DNA for the CDR3: TGTGCCAGCAGTTTTTGGACTAGCGGGAGTGGCCACAATGAGCAGTTCTTC.

This clonotype was recorded a few times. The CDR3 here is CSVEPAVTDTQYF. Written as DNA, the CDR3 is TGCAGCGTTGAACCAGCGGTCACAGATACGCAGTATTTT. The chain combines TRBV29-1 with TRBJ2-3, with D possibly being TRBD2 (5 bases). Trimming took off 2 bases at V and 2 bases at J, with 8 bases between the two ends. The CDR3 extends over 13 amino acids. The germline gives CDR1 SQVTM, CDR2 ANQGSEA.

In its sample, this clonotype was seen a few times. The chain uses TRBV7-8 and TRBJ2-1; 14 nucleotides match TRBD2. Germline V gene sequence: CDR1 SGHVS, CDR2 FQNEAQ. Unmatched junction bases numbered 7, after V lost 6 bases and J lost 3 bases. The CDR3 has 17 residues. The CDR3 sequence is CASRFGTSGSLYNEQFF. CDR3 DNA: TGTGCCAGCAGATTCGGGACTAGCGGGAGTCTCTACAATGAGCAGTTCTTC.

V usage is TRBV3-1 and J usage is TRBJ1-1; D unresolved. The germline V and J ends were trimmed by 1 base and 6 bases, with 12 bases remaining between them. CDR1 is LGHDT, CDR2 YNNKEL, per germline (reference sequence). This CDR3 spans 14 amino acids. DNA of the CDR3: TGTGCCAGCAGCCAAGCCTCGGTGGAGGCTGAAGCTTTCTTT. Translated: CASSQASVEAEAFF. The full variable domain, rest sourced from reference TRBV3-1 and TRBJ1-1, is DTAVSQTPKYLVTQMGNDKSIKCEQNLGHDTMYWYKQDSKKFLKIMFSYNNKELIINETVPNRFSPKSPDKAHLNLHINSLELGDSAVYFCASSQASVEAEAFFGQGTRLTVV.

This clonotype has ten or more counts. The chain uses TRBV3-1 and TRBJ1-1; unclear D gene. The CDR3 extends over 10 amino acids. The V and J ends lost 8 bases and 3 bases respectively, with 4 bases between them. Germline loops: CDR1 LGHDT, CDR2 YNNKEL (reference sequence). The CDR3 bases are TGTGCCAGCGGCGACACTGAAGCTTTCTTT. Translation: CASGDTEAFF.

Many counts were recorded for this clonotype. The J gene is TRBJ1-2, the V gene TRBV20-1, with unresolved D. Germline V gene data show CDR1 as DFQATT and CDR2 as SNEGSKA (reference sequence). V gave up 0 bases and J gave up 0 bases, with 20 bases separating them. The CDR3 sequence is 18 residues long. The CDR3 DNA reads TGCAGTGCTAGAGATCTTGATCTTGCAGGATTAGCTAACTATGGCTACACCTTC. Translating gives CSARDLDLAGLANYGYTF.

This clonotype was found a few times. The rearrangement uses TRBV9 and TRBJ2-3; D gene uncertain. The CDR3 spans 18 residues. V was clipped by 0 bases and J by 0 bases, with 17 bases between them. Germline V gene lookup returns CDR1 SGDLS and CDR2 YYNGEE. CDR3 nucleotide sequence: TGTGCCAGCAGCGTAGAAGGCGGCATGATTTCTAGCACAGATACGCAGTATTTT. This encodes CASSVEGGMISSTDTQYF.

The chain uses TRBV7-2 and TRBJ2-1; 7 bases map to TRBD2. V lost 3 bases and J lost 9; bases outside the gene matches: 8. Germline V gives CDR1 SGHTA, CDR2 FQGNSA. CDR3 length equals 14 residues. CDR3 in amino acids: CASSLGGSVVEQFF. CDR3 in DNA: TGTGCCAGCAGCTTGGGCGGGAGTGTGGTTGAGCAGTTCTTC.

This clonotype appeared many times. The chain joins TRBV6-5 to TRBJ2-7; tentative D call: TRBD1 (5 bases). The CDR3 has 11 residues. The V end lost 6 bases, the J end lost 9 bases, and 12 bases lay between the germline ends. Germline V gene data show CDR1 as MNHEY and CDR2 as SVGAGI. The chain's CDR3 is CASRRGEGQYF. As DNA, the CDR3 is TGTGCCAGCAGAAGGGGTGAAGGGCAGTACTTC.

This clonotype came up many times. This sequence joins TRBV2 and TRBJ1-4, with D uncertain. Germline lookup yields CDR1 SNHLY and CDR2 FYNNEI. The length of the CDR3 is 14 residues. Trimming left V 1 base short and J 4 bases short, with 7 bases between. The CDR3 DNA sequence: TGTGCCAGCAGTGAAGGCCCCGGTAATGAAAAACTGTTTTTT. Amino acids: CASSEGPGNEKLFF. Using reference TRBV2 and TRBJ1-4 for the parts outside the CDR3, the full variable domain is EPEVTQTPSHQVTQMGQEVILRCVPISNHLYFYWYRQILGQKVEFLVSFYNNEISEKSEIFDDQFSVERPDGSNFTLKIRSTKLEDSAMYFCASSEGPGNEKLFFGSGTQLSVL.

This chain joins TRBV10-3 and TRBJ1-1; D gene uncertain. Germline V gene sequence: CDR1 ENHRY, CDR2 SYGVKD. This CDR3 region has 12 residues. V lost 5 bases and J 1 base, leaving 5 bases between the germline ends. Here the CDR3 reads CAISYENTEAFF. In DNA, the CDR3 is TGTGCCATCAGTTACGAGAACACTGAAGCTTTCTTT.

This clonotype was observed a handful of times. The chain joins TRBV28 to TRBJ2-1; 9 bases align to TRBD2. The length of the CDR3 is 17 residues. Germline CDR1 and CDR2: MDHEN and SYDVKM. V shed 4 bases and J 0 bases; nucleotides not matched to a gene: 7. CDR3 in DNA: TGTGCCAGCAGTTCAGCTAGCGGGACCCGCTCCTACAATGAGCAGTTCTTC. It is translated as CASSSASGTRSYNEQFF.

This clonotype was counted a few times. V and J are TRBV6-5 and TRBJ1-1; possibly TRBD1 for D (6 bases). Trimming stripped 8 bases from V and 4 bases from J, with 17 bases between. Germline V lookup: CDR1 MNHEY, CDR2 SVGAGI. The CDR3 totals 14 residues. CDR3 sequence: CASSSPDRITEAFF. CDR3 sequence (DNA): TGTGCCAGCTCCTCCCCGGACAGAATCACTGAAGCTTTCTTT.

In this sample, this clonotype turned up many times. The chain joins TRBV7-2 to TRBJ1-5, with no clear D. Trimming removed 1 base at V and 0 bases at J, with 7 bases between. The germline V gene encodes CDR1 SGHTA and CDR2 FQGNSA. The CDR3 runs 15 residues. CDR3 nucleotides: TGTGCCAGCAGCTTAGATGGGGATAGCAATCAGCCCCAGCATTTT. Encoded protein: CASSLDGDSNQPQHF. The whole variable domain, remainder taken from reference TRBV7-2 and TRBJ1-5, is GAGVSQSPSNKVTEKGKDVELRCDPISGHTALYWYRQSLGQGLEFLIYFQGNSAPDKSGLPSDRFSAERTGGSVSTLTIQRTQQEDSAVYLCASSLDGDSNQPQHFGDGTRLSIL.

This clonotype came up many times. V gene TRBV21-1 combines with J gene TRBJ2-3; the table's D call TRBD1 went unverified against the DNA. TRBV21-1 is labeled a pseudogene. This CDR3 has 15 amino acids. The CDR3 protein is CASSIREGLTDTQYF. In DNA form, the CDR3 reads TGTGCCAGCAGCATCCGTGAGGGGCTCACAGATACGCAGTATTTT.

This clonotype was seen ten or more times. V usage is TRBV7-2 and J usage is TRBJ2-3; the D is unclear. The germline V gene has CDR1 SGHTA and CDR2 FQGNSA. CDR3 size: 16 residues. V was shortened by 5 bases and J by 2 bases, with 17 bases between the two germline ends. The chain's CDR3 is CASSPRARAATDTQYF. CDR3 DNA sequence: TGTGCCAGCAGCCCTAGAGCAAGGGCGGCCACAGATACGCAGTATTTT.

This clonotype was counted ten times or more. The chain links TRBV19 to TRBJ1-2; weak D call: TRBD1 (5 bases). V lost 0 bases, J lost 4 bases, and 15 bases lay in between. Germline V CDR1 and CDR2: LNHDA, SQIVND (reference sequence). The CDR3 consists of 16 residues. CDR3 sequence (DNA): TGTGCCAGTAGTATAGATGGCGAGACAGAGACCTATGGCTACACCTTC. Its translation is CASSIDGETETYGYTF. Together with reference TRBV19 and TRBJ1-2, the CDR3 gives the full variable domain: DGGITQSPKYLFRKEGQNVTLSCEQNLNHDAMYWYRQDPGQGLRLIYYSQIVNDFQKGDIAEGYSVSREKKESFPLTVTSAQKNPTAFYLCASSIDGETETYGYTFGSGTRLTVV.